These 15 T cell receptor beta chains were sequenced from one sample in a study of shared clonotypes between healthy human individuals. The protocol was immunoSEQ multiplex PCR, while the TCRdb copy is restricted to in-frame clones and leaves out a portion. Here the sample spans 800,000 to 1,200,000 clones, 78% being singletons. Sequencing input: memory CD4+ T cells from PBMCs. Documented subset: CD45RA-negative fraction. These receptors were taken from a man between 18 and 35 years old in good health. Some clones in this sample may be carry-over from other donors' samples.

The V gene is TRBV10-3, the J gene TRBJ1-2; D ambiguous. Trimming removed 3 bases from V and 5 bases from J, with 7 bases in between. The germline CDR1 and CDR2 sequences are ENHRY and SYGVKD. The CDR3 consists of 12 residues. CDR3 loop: CAISDSEYGYTF. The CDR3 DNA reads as TGTGCCATCAGTGATTCAGAATATGGCTACACCTTC.

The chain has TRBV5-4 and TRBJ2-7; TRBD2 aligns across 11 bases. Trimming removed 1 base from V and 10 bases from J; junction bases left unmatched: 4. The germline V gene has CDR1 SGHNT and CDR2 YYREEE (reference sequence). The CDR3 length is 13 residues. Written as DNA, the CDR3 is TGTGCCAGCAGCTTGTTAACTAGCGGGAGTCAGTACTTC. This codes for CASSLLTSGSQYF.

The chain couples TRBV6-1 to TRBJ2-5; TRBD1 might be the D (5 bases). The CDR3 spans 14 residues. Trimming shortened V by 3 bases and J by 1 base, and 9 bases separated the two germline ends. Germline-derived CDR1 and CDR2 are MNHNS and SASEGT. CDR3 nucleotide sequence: TGTGCCAGCAGTGATGGTGGGGCCCAAGAGACCCAGTACTTC. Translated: CASSDGGAQETQYF.

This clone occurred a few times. The CDR3 nucleotides are TGTGCTCAAGGGAGGACTGAAGCTTTCTTT. As protein: CAQGRTEAFF. This chain joins TRBV30 and TRBJ1-1; no clear D. This CDR3 has 10 residues. Germline CDR1 GTSNPN, CDR2 SVGIG (reference sequence).

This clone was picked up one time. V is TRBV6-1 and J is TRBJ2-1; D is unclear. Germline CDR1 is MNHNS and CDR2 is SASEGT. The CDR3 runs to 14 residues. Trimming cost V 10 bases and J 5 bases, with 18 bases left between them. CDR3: CATTEPFRNNEQFF. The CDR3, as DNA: TGTGCCACGACCGAGCCTTTCCGGAACAATGAGCAGTTCTTC.

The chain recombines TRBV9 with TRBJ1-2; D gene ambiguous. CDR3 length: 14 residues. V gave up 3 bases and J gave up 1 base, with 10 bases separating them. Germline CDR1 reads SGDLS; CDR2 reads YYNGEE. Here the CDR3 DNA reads TGTGCCAGCAGCGCGGCCGGTATTAACTATGGCTACACCTTC. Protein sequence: CASSAAGINYGYTF.

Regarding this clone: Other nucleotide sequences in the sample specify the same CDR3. The CDR3 DNA reads TGTGCCAGTAGCTCCTCTGGGGCCAACGTCCTGACTTTC. Translating it yields CASSSSGANVLTF. The V and J genes are TRBV19 and TRBJ2-6; D unresolved. Trimming pared 6 bases from V and 0 bases from J, leaving 3 bases between. Per the germline V gene, CDR1 is LNHDA and CDR2 is SQIVND (reference sequence). This CDR3 has 13 residues.

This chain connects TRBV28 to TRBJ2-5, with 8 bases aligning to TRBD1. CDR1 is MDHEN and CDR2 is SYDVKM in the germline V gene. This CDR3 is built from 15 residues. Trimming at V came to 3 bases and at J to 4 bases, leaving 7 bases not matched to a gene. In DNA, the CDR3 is TGTGCCAGCAGTTTCCGTGCAGGGGGCGTAGAGACCCAGTACTTC. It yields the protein CASSFRAGGVETQYF.

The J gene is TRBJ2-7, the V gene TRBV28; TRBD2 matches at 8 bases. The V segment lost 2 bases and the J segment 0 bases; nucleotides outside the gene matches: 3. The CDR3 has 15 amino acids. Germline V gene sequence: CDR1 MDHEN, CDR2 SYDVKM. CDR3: CASSLAGGNSYEQYF. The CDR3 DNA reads TGTGCCAGCAGTTTAGCGGGAGGTAACTCCTACGAGCAGTACTTC.

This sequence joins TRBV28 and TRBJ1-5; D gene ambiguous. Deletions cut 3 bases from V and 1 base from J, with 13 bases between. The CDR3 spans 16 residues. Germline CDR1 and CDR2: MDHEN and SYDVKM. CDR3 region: CASSLNLGSSNQPQHF. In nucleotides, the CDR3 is TGTGCCAGCAGTTTGAACCTGGGCTCGAGCAATCAGCCCCAGCATTTT. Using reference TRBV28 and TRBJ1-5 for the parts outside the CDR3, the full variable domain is DVKVTQSSRYLVKRTGEKVFLECVQDMDHENMFWYRQDPGLGLRLIYFSYDVKMKEKGDIPEGYSVSREKKERFSLILESASTNQTSMYLCASSLNLGSSNQPQHFGDGTRLSIL.

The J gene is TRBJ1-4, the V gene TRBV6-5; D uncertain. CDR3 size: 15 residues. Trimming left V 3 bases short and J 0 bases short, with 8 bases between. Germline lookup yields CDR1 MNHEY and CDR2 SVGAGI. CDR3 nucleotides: TGTGCCAGCAGTTATACAGCGGCAACTAATGAAAAACTGTTTTTT. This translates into CASSYTAATNEKLFF.

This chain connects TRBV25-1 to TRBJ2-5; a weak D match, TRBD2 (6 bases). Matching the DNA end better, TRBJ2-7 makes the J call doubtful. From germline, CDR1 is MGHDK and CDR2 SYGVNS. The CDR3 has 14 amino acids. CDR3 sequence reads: CASSTGLPYYEQYF. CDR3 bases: TGTGCCAGCAGTACAGGACTACCATACTACGAGCAGTACTTC.

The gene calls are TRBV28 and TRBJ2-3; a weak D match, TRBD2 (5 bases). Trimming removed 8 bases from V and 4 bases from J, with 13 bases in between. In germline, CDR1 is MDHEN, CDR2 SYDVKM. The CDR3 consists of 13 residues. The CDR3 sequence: CASAASNADTQYF. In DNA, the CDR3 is TGTGCCAGCGCCGCTAGCAATGCAGATACGCAGTATTTT.

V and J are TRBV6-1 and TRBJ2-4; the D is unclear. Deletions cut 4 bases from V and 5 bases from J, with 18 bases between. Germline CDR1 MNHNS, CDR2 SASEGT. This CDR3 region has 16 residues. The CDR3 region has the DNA TGTGCCAGCAGTGGTAATGGGGTCACGAGCCAAAACATTCAGTACTTC. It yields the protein CASSGNGVTSQNIQYF.

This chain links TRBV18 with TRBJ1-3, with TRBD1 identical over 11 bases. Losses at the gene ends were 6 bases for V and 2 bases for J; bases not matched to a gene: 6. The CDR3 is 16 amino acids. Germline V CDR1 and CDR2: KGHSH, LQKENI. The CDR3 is CASSVTGQGAGNTIYF. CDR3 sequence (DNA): TGTGCCAGCTCGGTGACGGGACAGGGGGCTGGAAACACCATATATTTT.